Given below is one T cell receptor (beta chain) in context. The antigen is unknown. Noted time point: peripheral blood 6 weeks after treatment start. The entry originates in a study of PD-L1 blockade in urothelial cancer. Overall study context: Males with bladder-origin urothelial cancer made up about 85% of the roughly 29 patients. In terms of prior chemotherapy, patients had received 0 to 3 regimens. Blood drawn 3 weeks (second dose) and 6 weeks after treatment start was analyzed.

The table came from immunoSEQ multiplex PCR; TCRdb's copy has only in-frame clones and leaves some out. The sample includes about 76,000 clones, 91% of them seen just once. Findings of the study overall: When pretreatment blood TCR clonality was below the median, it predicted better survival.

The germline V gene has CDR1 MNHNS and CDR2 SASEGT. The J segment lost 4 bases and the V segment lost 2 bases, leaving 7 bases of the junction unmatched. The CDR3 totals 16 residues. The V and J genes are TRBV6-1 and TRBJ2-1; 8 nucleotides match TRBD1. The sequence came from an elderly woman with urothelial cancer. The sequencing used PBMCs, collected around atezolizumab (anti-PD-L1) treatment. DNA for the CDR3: TGTGCCAGCAGTGAAACCGAGGACAGGGCTTACAATGAGCAGTTCTTC. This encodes CASSETEDRAYNEQFF.